The clone carrying this TCR beta chain came up once. This sample is part of a study of blood T cell repertoires in COVID-19. Study information: The United States, Italy and Spain were the sources of the acute and convalescent COVID-19 samples.

TCRdb keeps only in-frame clones here, not all; method: immunoSEQ multiplex PCR. The sample lists some 320,000 clones; roughly nine tenths were seen once. The receptor was derived from a man aged 60 to 75 who had recovered from COVID-19. Sequences were obtained from PBMCs or T cells enriched from blood (not recorded which).

CDR3 DNA sequence: TGTGCCAGCAGCCTCGGGACACGAGGGGGAGAGCAGTTCTTC. It codes for CASSLGTRGGEQFF. This chain links TRBV7-3 with TRBJ2-1; D is possibly TRBD1 (6 bases). CDR1 is SGHTA, CDR2 FQGTGA, per germline. The V end lost 5 bases, the J end lost 10 bases, and 18 bases lay between the germline ends. The CDR3 is 14 amino acids.